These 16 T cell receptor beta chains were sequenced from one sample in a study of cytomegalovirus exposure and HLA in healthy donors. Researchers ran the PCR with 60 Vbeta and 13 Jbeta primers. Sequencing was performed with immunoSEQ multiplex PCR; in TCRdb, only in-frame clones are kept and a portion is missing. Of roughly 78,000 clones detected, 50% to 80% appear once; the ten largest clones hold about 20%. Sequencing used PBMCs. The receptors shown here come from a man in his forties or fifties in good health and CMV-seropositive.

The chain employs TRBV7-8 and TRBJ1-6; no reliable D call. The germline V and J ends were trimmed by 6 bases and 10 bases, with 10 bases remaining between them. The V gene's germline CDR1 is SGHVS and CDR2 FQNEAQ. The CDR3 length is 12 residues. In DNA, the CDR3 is TGTGCCAGCAGAAATCAGATGTCACCCCTCCACTTT. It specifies CASRNQMSPLHF.

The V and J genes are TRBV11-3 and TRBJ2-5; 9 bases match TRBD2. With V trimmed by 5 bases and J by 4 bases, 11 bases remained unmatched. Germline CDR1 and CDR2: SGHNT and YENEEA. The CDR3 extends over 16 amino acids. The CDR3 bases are TGTGCCAGCAGCCCGCCCACTAGCGGGTTGGGAGAGACCCAGTACTTC. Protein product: CASSPPTSGLGETQYF. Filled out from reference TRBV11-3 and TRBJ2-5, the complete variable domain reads EAGVVQSPRYKIIEKKQPVAFWCNPISGHNTLYWYLQNLGQGPELLIRYENEEAVDDSQLPKDRFSAERLKGVDSTLKIQPAELGDSAVYLCASSPPTSGLGETQYFGPGTRLLVL.

This chain's CDR3 is CASSGGSGGAYNEQFF. CDR3 sequence (DNA): TGTGCCAGCAGCGGAGGTAGCGGGGGGGCCTACAATGAGCAGTTCTTC. V and J are TRBV9 and TRBJ2-1; 11 bases map to TRBD2. The junction had 4 bases not matched to a gene; V was cut back by 3 bases and J by 2 bases. This CDR3 contains 16 residues. The germline V gene encodes CDR1 SGDLS and CDR2 YYNGEE.

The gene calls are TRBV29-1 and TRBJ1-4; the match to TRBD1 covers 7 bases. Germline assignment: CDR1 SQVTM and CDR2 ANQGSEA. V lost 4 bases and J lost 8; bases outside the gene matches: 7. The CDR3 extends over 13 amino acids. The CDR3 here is CSVVEGAGEKLFF. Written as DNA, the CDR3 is TGCAGCGTTGTGGAGGGGGCTGGAGAAAAACTGTTTTTT.

The CDR3 sequence: CASSFTGGARMAGELFF. For the CDR3, the DNA is TGCGCCAGCAGCTTCACAGGGGGCGCAAGGATGGCCGGGGAGCTGTTTTTT. The V gene is TRBV5-1, the J gene TRBJ2-2; 9 bases line up with TRBD1. V trimming: 2 bases; J trimming: 6 bases; junction bases outside the gene matches: 11. The V gene's germline CDR1 is SGHRS and CDR2 YFSETQ. The CDR3 has 17 amino acids.

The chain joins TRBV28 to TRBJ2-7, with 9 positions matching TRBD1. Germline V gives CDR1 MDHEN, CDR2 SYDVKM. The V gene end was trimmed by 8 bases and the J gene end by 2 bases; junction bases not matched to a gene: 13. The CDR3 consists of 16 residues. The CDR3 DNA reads TGTGCCAGCGGTTCCCCGACCGGGACAGGGACCTACGAGCAGTACTTC. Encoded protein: CASGSPTGTGTYEQYF.

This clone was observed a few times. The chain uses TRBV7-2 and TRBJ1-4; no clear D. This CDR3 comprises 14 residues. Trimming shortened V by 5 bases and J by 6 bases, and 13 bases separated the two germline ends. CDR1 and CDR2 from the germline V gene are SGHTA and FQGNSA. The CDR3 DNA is TGTGCCAGCAGCCTGGCGGCGGTAGATGAAAAACTGTTTTTT. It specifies CASSLAAVDEKLFF. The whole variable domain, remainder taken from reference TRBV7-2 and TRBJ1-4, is GAGVSQSPSNKVTEKGKDVELRCDPISGHTALYWYRQSLGQGLEFLIYFQGNSAPDKSGLPSDRFSAERTGGSVSTLTIQRTQQEDSAVYLCASSLAAVDEKLFFGSGTQLSVL.

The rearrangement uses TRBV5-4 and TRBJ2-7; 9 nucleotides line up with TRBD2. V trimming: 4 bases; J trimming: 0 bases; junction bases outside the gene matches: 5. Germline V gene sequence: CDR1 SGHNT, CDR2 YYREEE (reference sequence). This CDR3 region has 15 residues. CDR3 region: CASSRGGASSYEQYF. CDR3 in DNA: TGTGCCAGCAGCCGCGGGGGGGCCAGCTCCTACGAGCAGTACTTC.

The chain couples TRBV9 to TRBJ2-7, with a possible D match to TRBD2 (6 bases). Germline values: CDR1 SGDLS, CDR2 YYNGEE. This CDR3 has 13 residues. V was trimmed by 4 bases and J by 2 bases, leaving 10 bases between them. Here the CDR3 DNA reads TGTGCCAGCAGCCCCGGGGGAACCTACGAGCAGTACTTC. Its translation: CASSPGGTYEQYF.

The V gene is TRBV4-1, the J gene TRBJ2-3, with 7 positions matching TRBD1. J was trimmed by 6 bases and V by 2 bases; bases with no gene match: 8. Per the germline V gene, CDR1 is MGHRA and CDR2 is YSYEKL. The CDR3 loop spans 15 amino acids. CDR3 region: CASSQPGPRGDTQYF. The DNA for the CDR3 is TGCGCCAGCAGCCAACCCGGGCCCAGGGGGGATACGCAGTATTTT.

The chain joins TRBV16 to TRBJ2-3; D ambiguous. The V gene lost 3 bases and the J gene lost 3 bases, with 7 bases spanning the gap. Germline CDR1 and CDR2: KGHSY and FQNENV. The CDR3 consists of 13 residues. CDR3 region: CASSHSGTDTQYF. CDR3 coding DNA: TGTGCCAGCAGCCATTCCGGGACAGATACGCAGTATTTT.

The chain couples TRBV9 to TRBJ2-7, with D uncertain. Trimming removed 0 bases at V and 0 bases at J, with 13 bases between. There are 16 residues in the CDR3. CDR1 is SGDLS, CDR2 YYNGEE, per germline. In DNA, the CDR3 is TGTGCCAGCAGCGTAGGAGGAGTCGGCAACTCCTACGAGCAGTACTTC. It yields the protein CASSVGGVGNSYEQYF.

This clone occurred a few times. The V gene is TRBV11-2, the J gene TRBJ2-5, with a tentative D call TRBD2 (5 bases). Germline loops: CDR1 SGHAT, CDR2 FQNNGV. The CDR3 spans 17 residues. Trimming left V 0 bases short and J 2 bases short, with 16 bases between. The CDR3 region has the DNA TGTGCCAGCAGCTTAGAGGGCGGGTTAGTCTCACAAGAGACCCAGTACTTC. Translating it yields CASSLEGGLVSQETQYF.

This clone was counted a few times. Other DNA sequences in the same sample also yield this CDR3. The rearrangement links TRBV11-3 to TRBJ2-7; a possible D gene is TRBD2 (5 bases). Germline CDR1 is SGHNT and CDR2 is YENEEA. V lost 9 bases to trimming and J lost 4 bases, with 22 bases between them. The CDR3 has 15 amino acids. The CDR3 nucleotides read TGTGCCAGTAGTCAGAAGCGGAAGGCGGCATACGAGCAGTACTTC. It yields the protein CASSQKRKAAYEQYF.

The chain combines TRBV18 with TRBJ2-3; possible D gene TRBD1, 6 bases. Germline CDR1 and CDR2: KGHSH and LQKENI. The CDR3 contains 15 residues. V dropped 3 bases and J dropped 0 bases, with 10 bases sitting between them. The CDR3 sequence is CASSPGQGSTDTQYF. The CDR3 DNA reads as TGTGCCAGCTCACCGGGACAAGGTAGCACAGATACGCAGTATTTT.

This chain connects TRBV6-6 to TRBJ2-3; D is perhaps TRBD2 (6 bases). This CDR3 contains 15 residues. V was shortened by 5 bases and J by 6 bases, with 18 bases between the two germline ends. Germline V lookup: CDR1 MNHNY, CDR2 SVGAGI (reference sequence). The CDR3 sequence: CASSSEGLQGDTQYF. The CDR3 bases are TGTGCCAGCAGTAGTGAGGGACTCCAGGGTGATACGCAGTATTTT.